This is a list of T cell receptor beta chains from one sample in a study of blood T cells in healthy people across ages. TCRdb re-derived calls from the 5' RACE reads in MiXCR, one entry per CDR3 protein. Of approximately 810,000 distinct CDR3 sequences detected, 25% to 35% appear once; the ten largest clones hold 17%. The sequencing sample was made of blood. All receptors derive from a woman aged 80 or over in good health. The CDR3 runs from the conserved cysteine through the conserved F or W. The D gene is left open where the match is weak. Rows give clone size only sometimes, using once, few, many, or a class for an expanded clone.

D gene: NA
clone size: many
V gene: TRBV7-9
J gene: TRBJ2-5
CDR3 protein: CASSTQGHQETQYF
CDR3 DNA: TGTGCCAGCAGCACTCAGGGCCACCAAGAGACCCAGTACTTC

D gene: TRBD2
clone size: NA
V gene: TRBV7-2
J gene: TRBJ2-7
CDR3 protein: CASSSGLAGFYEQYF
CDR3 DNA: TGTGCCAGCAGCTCTGGACTAGCGGGTTTCTACGAGCAGTACTTC

D gene: NA
clone size: few
V gene: TRBV28
J gene: TRBJ1-1
CDR3 protein: CASSSPTMNTEAFF
CDR3 DNA: TGTGCCAGCAGTTCTCCTACTATGAACACTGAAGCTTTCTTT

D gene: NA
clone size: many
V gene: TRBV6-2/TRBV6-3
J gene: TRBJ2-4
CDR3 protein: CASSSLNIQYF
CDR3 DNA: TGTGCCAGCAGCTCCCTAAACATTCAGTACTTC

D gene: TRBD1
clone size: many
V gene: TRBV27
J gene: TRBJ1-2
CDR3 protein: CASSLKDRLGYTF
CDR3 DNA: TGTGCCAGCAGTTTAAAGGACAGGTTGGGCTACACCTTC

D gene: NA
clone size: few
V gene: TRBV28
J gene: TRBJ1-6
CDR3 protein: CASIRQANSPLHF
CDR3 DNA: TGTGCCAGCATCCGACAGGCAAATTCACCCCTCCACTTT

D gene: NA
clone size: NA
V gene: TRBV3-1
J gene: TRBJ1-2
CDR3 protein: CASRKEGGNHGYTF
CDR3 DNA: TGTGCCAGCCGGAAAGAAGGGGGGAACCATGGCTACACCTTC

D gene: TRBD1
clone size: few
V gene: TRBV20-1
J gene: TRBJ1-2
CDR3 protein: CSARDPGTGVNYGYTF
CDR3 DNA: TGCAGTGCTAGAGACCCCGGGACAGGGGTGAACTATGGCTACACCTTC

D gene: TRBD1
clone size: many
V gene: TRBV18
J gene: TRBJ2-1
CDR3 protein: CASSPDRGPYNEQFF
CDR3 DNA: TGTGCCAGCTCACCGGACAGGGGGCCCTACAATGAGCAGTTCTTC

D gene: NA
clone size: few
V gene: TRBV20-1
J gene: TRBJ1-5
CDR3 protein: CGARDLRGKEPQHF
CDR3 DNA: TGCGGTGCTAGAGATTTACGGGGAAAGGAGCCCCAGCATTTT

D gene: NA
clone size: many
V gene: TRBV20-1
J gene: TRBJ2-7
CDR3 protein: CSATRTGTSSYEQYF
CDR3 DNA: TGCAGTGCTACTCGGACGGGGACCAGCTCCTACGAGCAGTACTTC

D gene: TRBD2
clone size: NA
V gene: TRBV19
J gene: TRBJ2-3
CDR3 protein: CASSTQAGGPLDTQYF
CDR3 DNA: TGTGCCAGTAGTACCCAAGCGGGGGGGCCTTTAGATACGCAGTATTTT

D gene: NA
clone size: few
V gene: TRBV5-8
J gene: TRBJ2-5
CDR3 protein: CASRKWKPETQYF
CDR3 DNA: TGTGCCAGCAGGAAGTGGAAACCAGAGACCCAGTACTTC

D gene: NA
clone size: NA
V gene: TRBV6-5
J gene: TRBJ2-2
CDR3 protein: CASTFSIYTGELFF
CDR3 DNA: TGTGCCAGCACGTTTAGCATCTATACCGGGGAGCTGTTTTTT

D gene: TRBD1
clone size: many
V gene: TRBV18
J gene: TRBJ2-4
CDR3 protein: CASSLRQGVKNIQYF
CDR3 DNA: TGTGCCAGCTCACTAAGACAGGGCGTCAAAAACATTCAGTACTTC

D gene: NA
clone size: many
V gene: TRBV12-3/TRBV12-4
J gene: TRBJ2-6
CDR3 protein: CASITSGANVLTF
CDR3 DNA: TGTGCCAGCATCACGTCTGGGGCCAACGTCCTGACTTTC

D gene: NA
clone size: NA
V gene: TRBV20-1
J gene: TRBJ1-5
CDR3 protein: CSARDAPGFNQPQHF
CDR3 DNA: TGCAGTGCTAGAGATGCACCCGGGTTCAATCAGCCCCAGCATTTT

D gene: NA
clone size: NA
V gene: TRBV7-2
J gene: TRBJ2-2
CDR3 protein: CASSLVVARNTGELFF
CDR3 DNA: TGTGCCAGCAGCTTAGTTGTAGCGCGGAACACCGGGGAGCTGTTTTTT

D gene: NA
clone size: many
V gene: TRBV29-1
J gene: TRBJ1-2
CDR3 protein: CSVDRGGASGYTF
CDR3 DNA: TGCAGCGTTGATCGGGGGGGCGCGTCTGGCTACACCTTC

D gene: NA
clone size: many
V gene: TRBV15
J gene: TRBJ2-3
CDR3 protein: CATSRGDSDTQYF
CDR3 DNA: TGTGCCACCAGCAGAGGGGATTCAGATACGCAGTATTTT

D gene: TRBD1
clone size: NA
V gene: TRBV12-3/TRBV12-4
J gene: TRBJ1-2
CDR3 protein: CASGSRDRVPYGYTF
CDR3 DNA: TGTGCCAGCGGCTCCCGGGACAGGGTTCCCTATGGCTACACCTTC

D gene: NA
clone size: once
V gene: TRBV5-1
J gene: TRBJ2-3
CDR3 protein: CASNPTGVSTDTQYF
CDR3 DNA: TGCGCCTCCAATCCCACGGGAGTCAGCACGGATACGCAGTATTTT

D gene: TRBD1
clone size: NA
V gene: TRBV7-2
J gene: TRBJ1-6
CDR3 protein: CASSPWTGSNSPLHF
CDR3 DNA: TGTGCCAGCAGCCCTTGGACAGGGTCGAATTCACCCCTCCACTTT

D gene: NA
clone size: NA
V gene: TRBV18
J gene: TRBJ1-2
CDR3 protein: CASSPGAPGGNRGYTF
CDR3 DNA: TGTGCCAGCTCACCAGGCGCTCCGGGGGGAAATCGCGGCTACACCTTC

D gene: NA
clone size: once
V gene: TRBV11-1
J gene: TRBJ2-1
CDR3 protein: CASSSRGFCNEQFF
CDR3 DNA: TGTGCCAGCAGCTCTAGAGGATTCTGCAATGAGCAGTTCTTC

D gene: NA
clone size: few
V gene: TRBV6-6
J gene: TRBJ1-2
CDR3 protein: CASSYSLGEGYTF
CDR3 DNA: TGTGCCAGCAGTTACTCATTAGGGGAAGGCTACACCTTC

D gene: NA
clone size: few
V gene: TRBV27
J gene: TRBJ2-6
CDR3 protein: CASSFRGPDSGANVLTF
CDR3 DNA: TGTGCCAGCAGTTTCCGGGGGCCGGACTCTGGGGCCAACGTCCTGACTTTC

D gene: NA
clone size: NA
V gene: TRBV5-1
J gene: TRBJ1-1
CDR3 protein: CASSWGTGTLNTEAFF
CDR3 DNA: TGCGCCAGCAGCTGGGGAACAGGGACATTGAACACTGAAGCTTTCTTT

D gene: TRBD1
clone size: many
V gene: TRBV6-2/TRBV6-3
J gene: TRBJ2-5
CDR3 protein: CASSQNTGGTETQYF
CDR3 DNA: TGTGCCAGCAGTCAAAACACAGGGGGTACGGAGACCCAGTACTTC

D gene: TRBD2
clone size: NA
V gene: TRBV28
J gene: TRBJ2-1
CDR3 protein: CASIKNRVPSGGFSYNEQFF
CDR3 DNA: TGTGCCAGCATTAAAAACAGGGTTCCTAGCGGGGGGTTCTCCTACAATGAGCAGTTCTTC

D gene: NA
clone size: NA
V gene: TRBV5-1
J gene: TRBJ1-6
CDR3 protein: CANSPAGDGPDSPLHF
CDR3 DNA: TGCGCCAACAGCCCGGCCGGGGATGGGCCAGATTCACCCCTCCACTTT

D gene: NA
clone size: NA
V gene: TRBV2
J gene: TRBJ2-7
CDR3 protein: CASSENSKYEQYF
CDR3 DNA: TGTGCCAGCAGTGAAAACTCCAAGTACGAGCAGTACTTC

D gene: NA
clone size: many
V gene: TRBV29-1
J gene: TRBJ2-3
CDR3 protein: CSVGGTWDTQYF
CDR3 DNA: TGCAGCGTTGGAGGGACATGGGATACGCAGTATTTT

D gene: NA
clone size: few
V gene: TRBV7-9
J gene: TRBJ2-6
CDR3 protein: CASSSQGTGADVLTF
CDR3 DNA: TGTGCCAGCAGCTCGCAGGGAACTGGGGCCGACGTCCTGACTTTC

D gene: TRBD1
clone size: NA
V gene: TRBV12-3/TRBV12-4
J gene: TRBJ2-6
CDR3 protein: CASTLSGTELFSGANVLTF
CDR3 DNA: TGTGCCAGCACTCTATCTGGGACAGAGCTCTTCTCTGGGGCCAACGTCCTGACTTTC

D gene: NA
clone size: NA
V gene: TRBV20-1
J gene: TRBJ1-6
CDR3 protein: CSCQDTSNSPLHF
CDR3 DNA: TGCAGTTGCCAAGACACGTCTAATTCACCCCTCCACTTT

D gene: NA
clone size: NA
V gene: TRBV12-3/TRBV12-4
J gene: TRBJ2-3
CDR3 protein: CASSFGAGADVQYF
CDR3 DNA: TGTGCCAGCAGTTTCGGGGCGGGCGCAGATGTGCAGTATTTT

D gene: NA
clone size: NA
V gene: TRBV29-1
J gene: TRBJ2-2
CDR3 protein: CSVVYGTHTGELFF
CDR3 DNA: TGCAGCGTTGTATATGGGACACACACCGGGGAGCTGTTTTTT

D gene: TRBD2
clone size: many
V gene: TRBV9
J gene: TRBJ2-1
CDR3 protein: CASSAGLESGEQFF
CDR3 DNA: TGTGCCAGCAGCGCGGGACTAGAGTCCGGTGAGCAGTTCTTC

D gene: TRBD1
clone size: once
V gene: TRBV28
J gene: TRBJ2-7
CDR3 protein: CASQSTGQLSSYEQYF
CDR3 DNA: TGTGCCAGCCAATCCACGGGACAGTTGAGCTCCTACGAGCAGTACTTC

D gene: NA
clone size: NA
V gene: TRBV7-2
J gene: TRBJ2-2
CDR3 protein: CASSLDLTGLNTGELFF
CDR3 DNA: TGTGCCAGCAGCTTAGACCTCACAGGGTTGAACACCGGGGAGCTGTTTTTT

D gene: NA
clone size: few
V gene: TRBV7-9
J gene: TRBJ1-1
CDR3 protein: CASSWVVGGYTEAFF
CDR3 DNA: TGTGCCAGCTCTTGGGTGGTCGGGGGTTACACTGAAGCTTTCTTT

D gene: TRBD1
clone size: few
V gene: TRBV20-1
J gene: TRBJ1-5
CDR3 protein: CSARGGQGVNQPQHF
CDR3 DNA: TGCAGTGCTAGAGGAGGACAGGGAGTCAATCAGCCCCAGCATTTT

D gene: NA
clone size: few
V gene: TRBV6-2/TRBV6-3
J gene: TRBJ2-5
CDR3 protein: CASRYSMIGETQYF
CDR3 DNA: TGTGCCAGCAGGTACTCGATGATAGGCGAGACCCAGTACTTC

D gene: NA
clone size: NA
V gene: TRBV4-3
J gene: TRBJ2-5
CDR3 protein: CASSQARRETQYF
CDR3 DNA: TGCGCCAGCAGCCAAGCCCGTCGTGAGACCCAGTACTTC

D gene: NA
clone size: NA
V gene: TRBV9
J gene: TRBJ2-2
CDR3 protein: CASSGQAGELFF
CDR3 DNA: TGTGCCAGCAGCGGACAGGCCGGGGAGCTGTTTTTT

D gene: TRBD1
clone size: few
V gene: TRBV28
J gene: TRBJ1-6
CDR3 protein: CAEQDRRNSPLHF
CDR3 DNA: TGTGCCGAACAGGACAGGAGAAATTCACCCCTCCACTTT

D gene: NA
clone size: NA
V gene: TRBV29-1
J gene: TRBJ2-2
CDR3 protein: CSVASSDRNTGELFF
CDR3 DNA: TGCAGCGTTGCCTCTAGCGACAGGAACACCGGGGAGCTGTTTTTT

D gene: NA
clone size: many
V gene: TRBV20-1
J gene: TRBJ2-5
CDR3 protein: CSATPGGRETQYF
CDR3 DNA: TGCAGTGCTACCCCCGGGGGGCGGGAGACCCAGTACTTC

D gene: NA
clone size: NA
V gene: TRBV5-1
J gene: TRBJ1-1
CDR3 protein: CASSLSPEFMMNTEAFF
CDR3 DNA: TGCGCCAGCAGCTTGTCGCCCGAGTTTATGATGAACACTGAAGCTTTCTTT

D gene: NA
clone size: once
V gene: TRBV4-1
J gene: TRBJ2-3
CDR3 protein: CVSSRSPGFGQDTQYF
CDR3 DNA: TGCGTCAGCAGCCGTTCCCCCGGGTTCGGGCAAGATACGCAGTATTTT

D gene: NA
clone size: NA
V gene: TRBV7-2
J gene: TRBJ2-6
CDR3 protein: CAGSLTAAGANVLTF
CDR3 DNA: TGTGCCGGCAGCTTAACGGCAGCCGGGGCCAACGTCCTGACTTTC

D gene: TRBD2
clone size: NA
V gene: TRBV20-1
J gene: TRBJ2-7
CDR3 protein: CSATDKRERAYEQYF
CDR3 DNA: TGCAGTGCAACTGATAAGCGGGAGCGCGCCTACGAGCAGTACTTC

D gene: NA
clone size: few
V gene: TRBV3-1
J gene: TRBJ1-5
CDR3 protein: CASSLTWTLEVDNQPQHF
CDR3 DNA: TGTGCCAGCAGCTTAACCTGGACATTGGAGGTTGACAATCAGCCCCAGCATTTT

D gene: TRBD1
clone size: few
V gene: TRBV4-1
J gene: TRBJ1-4
CDR3 protein: CASSQPRDSINEKLFF
CDR3 DNA: TGCGCCAGCAGCCAACCCCGGGACAGCATTAATGAAAAACTGTTTTTT